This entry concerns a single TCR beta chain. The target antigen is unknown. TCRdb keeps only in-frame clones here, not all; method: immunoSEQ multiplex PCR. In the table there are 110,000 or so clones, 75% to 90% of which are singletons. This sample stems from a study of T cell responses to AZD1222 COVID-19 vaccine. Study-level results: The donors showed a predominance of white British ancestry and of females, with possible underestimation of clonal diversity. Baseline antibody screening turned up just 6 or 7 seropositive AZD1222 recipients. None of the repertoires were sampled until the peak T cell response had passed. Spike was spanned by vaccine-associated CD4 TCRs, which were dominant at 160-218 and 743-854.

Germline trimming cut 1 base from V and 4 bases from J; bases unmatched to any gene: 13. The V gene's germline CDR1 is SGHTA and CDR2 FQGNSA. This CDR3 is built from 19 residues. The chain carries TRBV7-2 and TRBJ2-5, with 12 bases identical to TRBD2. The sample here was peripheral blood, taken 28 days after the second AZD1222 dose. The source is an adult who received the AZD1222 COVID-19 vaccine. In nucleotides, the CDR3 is TGTGCCAGCAGCTTAGAGAGATTTTCTAGCGGGAGGGCCGGAGAGACCCAGTACTTC. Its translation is CASSLERFSSGRAGETQYF.